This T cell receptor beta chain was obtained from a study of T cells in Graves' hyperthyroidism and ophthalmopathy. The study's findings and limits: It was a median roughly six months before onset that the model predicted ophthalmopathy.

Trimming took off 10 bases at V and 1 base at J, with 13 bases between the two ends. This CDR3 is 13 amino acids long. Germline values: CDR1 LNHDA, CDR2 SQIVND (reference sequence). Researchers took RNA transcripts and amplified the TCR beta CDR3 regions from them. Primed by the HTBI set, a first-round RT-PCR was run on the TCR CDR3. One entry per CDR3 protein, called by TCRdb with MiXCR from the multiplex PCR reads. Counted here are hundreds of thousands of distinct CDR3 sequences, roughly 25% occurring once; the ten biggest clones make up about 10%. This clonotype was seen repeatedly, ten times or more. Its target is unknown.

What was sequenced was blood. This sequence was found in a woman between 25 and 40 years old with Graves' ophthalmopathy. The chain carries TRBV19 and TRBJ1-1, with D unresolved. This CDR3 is CATTVRGNTEAFF. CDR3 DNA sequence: TGTGCCACCACGGTCCGGGGGAACACTGAAGCTTTCTTT. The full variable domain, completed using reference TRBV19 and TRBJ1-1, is DGGITQSPKYLFRKEGQNVTLSCEQNLNHDAMYWYRQDPGQGLRLIYYSQIVNDFQKGDIAEGYSVSREKKESFPLTVTSAQKNPTAFYLCATTVRGNTEAFFGQGTRLTVV.